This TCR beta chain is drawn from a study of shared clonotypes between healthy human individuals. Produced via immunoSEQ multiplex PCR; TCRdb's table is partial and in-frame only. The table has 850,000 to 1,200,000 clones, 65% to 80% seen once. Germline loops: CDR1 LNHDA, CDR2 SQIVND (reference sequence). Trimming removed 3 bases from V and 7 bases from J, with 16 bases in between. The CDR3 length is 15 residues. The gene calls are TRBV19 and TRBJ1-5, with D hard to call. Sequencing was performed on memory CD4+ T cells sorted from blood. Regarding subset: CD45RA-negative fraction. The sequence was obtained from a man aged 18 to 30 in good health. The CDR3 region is CASSMVKGFGQPQHF. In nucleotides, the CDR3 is TGTGCCAGTAGTATGGTGAAAGGTTTCGGGCAGCCCCAGCATTTT.